This TCR beta chain was recorded in a study of blood T cell repertoires in COVID-19 (TCRdb year 2020). Background for the entire study: Collaborator samples came from the United States, Italy and Spain and covered acute and convalescent phases of COVID-19. The prospective study material was composed of cDNA or gDNA derived from T cells, B-cell-depleted T cells, or PBMCs. Deeply sampled blood TCRbeta repertoires from subjects exposed to, actively infected with, or recovered from COVID-19 were included in the dataset. The repertoires were made available in a free public database intended to serve as a resource for research on the immune response to SARS-CoV-2. Samples came from the ongoing ImmuneRACE study (first 160 participants) plus 1,254 subjects from 6 global collaborators. A de-identified subject ID, COVID-19 status, age in years and sex were almost always included in the sample metadata. Where available, HLA class I and class II types were taken from metadata supplied by the sample provider and were not determined by assay-based typing. The full study reports these points: Clinical and demographic metadata were provided uncurated, with the amount varying by source and participant.

In Seattle, one collaborating source enrolled patients while the infection was active and tracked those patients longitudinally over the course of disease. Collaborating institutions collected whole blood in K2EDTA tubes following their own protocols. For TCRbeta analysis, collaborator samples were shipped as frozen whole blood, as isolated PBMCs, or as DNA extracted from either sample type. The V end loses 7 bases and the J end loses 0 bases, and a stretch of 8 bases separates them. CDR1 and CDR2, per the germline V gene (reference sequence), are LNHDA and SQIVND. The CDR3 starts with the cysteine, ends with the phenylalanine, and has 13 residues. The DNA shown is the 39-base CDR3, in frame from base 1. Points on this clone: Its binding antigen is unknown. Per-base qualities were not stored, and no clone one base away is much larger.

TCRbeta CDR3 regions were amplified from genomic DNA by means of the immunoSEQ Assay, a bias-controlled multiplex PCR. Per the authors' processing: The number of nucleated cells in each sample was estimated by amplification of reference gene primers within the assay. To quantify the absolute abundance of each unique TCRbeta CDR3 rearrangement, sequence reads were collapsed and filtered. For each sample, productive Simpson clonality was calculated as the square root of Simpson's diversity index across productive rearrangements. Here the immuneACCESS table is served through TCRdb, limited to in-frame sequences with V and J called. Missing clones are a known gap in these copies; in checked studies unresolved V genes cover under half, and the rest lacks a known reason. The V and J calls and the clone size are those of that table, but D and trimming were determined from the DNA. In all, the sample holds approximately 250,000 clones, and 88% of those were seen once. The top ten clonotypes cover roughly 10% of the sample.

This receptor chain uses TRBV19 and TRBJ2-3; the D gene is possibly TRBD2, with 6 bases matching. The origin of this receptor is a woman aged 65 to 85 with COVID-19, enrolled during active disease. The sample consisted of peripheral blood. The CDR3 region reads CASMGTSTDTQYF. The DNA is TGTGCCAGTATGGGGACTAGCACAGATACGCAGTATTTT.